Listed here are 9 T cell receptor beta chains from one sample, sequenced in a study of T cells in Graves' hyperthyroidism and ophthalmopathy. Amplification of TCR beta CDR3 regions was performed using RNA transcripts as template. The study used the HTBI primer set for a first-round RT-PCR of the TCR CDR3. A single record per CDR3 protein comes from TCRdb applying MiXCR to the multiplex PCR reads. Here the sample spans roughly 600,000 distinct CDR3 sequences, approximately 15% being singletons. The sample comprised blood. Every receptor here comes from a woman between 45 and 60 years old with Graves' ophthalmopathy.

The genes are TRBV2 and TRBJ2-3; D is perhaps TRBD1 (5 bases). CDR1 SNHLY and CDR2 FYNNEI come from the germline V gene. The CDR3 extends over 15 amino acids. With 3 bases removed from V and 0 bases from J, the gap between germline ends came to 10 bases. CDR3 in DNA: TGTGCCAGCAGTGACAGGGTAGATAGCACAGATACGCAGTATTTT. This translates into CASSDRVDSTDTQYF. The entire variable domain, with the rest obtained from reference TRBV2 and TRBJ2-3, is as follows: EPEVTQTPSHQVTQMGQEVILRCVPISNHLYFYWYRQILGQKVEFLVSFYNNEISEKSEIFDDQFSVERPDGSNFTLKIRSTKLEDSAMYFCASSDRVDSTDTQYFGPGTRLTVL.

This clonotype was recorded at least ten times. J is TRBJ2-7 and V is TRBV29-1; D may be TRBD2 (6 bases). Per the germline V gene, CDR1 is SQVTM and CDR2 is ANQGSEA. Trimming removed 4 bases from V and 6 bases from J, with 22 bases in between. This CDR3 has 15 residues. For the CDR3, the DNA is TGCAGCGTTGGTTTCGGATTCGAGGGAGCGGGCGAGCAGTACTTC. Translating gives CSVGFGFEGAGEQYF.

The chain is built from TRBV6-2 or TRBV6-3 and TRBJ1-3; no reliable D call. Germline V gives CDR1 MNHEY, CDR2 SVGEGT. V lost 8 bases, J lost 4 bases, and 12 bases lay in between. This CDR3 contains 13 residues. As DNA, the CDR3 is TGTGCCAGCGGAATAGGACGGGGAAACACCATATATTTT. Translation: CASGIGRGNTIYF.

This clonotype was recorded at least ten times. The chain combines TRBV7-9 with TRBJ2-7; 7 bases align to TRBD1. V trimming: 5 bases; J trimming: 9 bases; junction bases outside the gene matches: 4. Germline V gene lookup returns CDR1 SEHNR and CDR2 FQNEAQ (reference sequence). The length of the CDR3 is 11 residues. The CDR3, as DNA: TGTGCCAGCAGCCCAGACAGGGTGCAGTACTTC. Translated, it gives CASSPDRVQYF.

This clonotype was recorded many times. The gene calls are TRBV7-6 and TRBJ2-1; TRBD2 agrees at 10 bases. CDR1 and CDR2 (germline): SGHVS, FNYEAQ. J gave up 0 bases and V 4 bases, and 3 bases lay outside the gene matches. The CDR3 covers 16 residues. CDR3: CASSYLAGVSYNEQFF. CDR3 in DNA: TGTGCCAGCAGCTATCTAGCGGGAGTCTCCTACAATGAGCAGTTCTTC.

This clonotype has just a few counts. The chain links TRBV12-3 or TRBV12-4 to TRBJ2-5, with D possibly TRBD1 on 6 matching bases. CDR3 length: 15 amino acids. With 3 bases removed from V and 1 base from J, the gap between germline ends came to 12 bases. CDR3 in amino acids: CASSFLTGFQETQYF. The CDR3 nucleotides are TGTGCCAGCAGTTTTCTAACAGGGTTCCAAGAGACCCAGTACTTC.

This clonotype has ten or more counts. This chain connects TRBV20-1 to TRBJ2-1; TRBD2 matches at 10 bases. The CDR3 totals 15 residues. V shed 1 base, J shed 8 bases, and the junction held 8 bases outside the gene matches. Germline V gene data show CDR1 as DFQATT and CDR2 as SNEGSKA (reference sequence). This chain's CDR3 is CSARGVLAGYDEQFF. The DNA of the CDR3 is TGCAGTGCTAGAGGGGTACTAGCGGGATACGATGAGCAGTTCTTC.

There are a few counts of this clonotype. V usage is TRBV9 and J usage is TRBJ1-5; D unresolved. Germline-derived CDR1 and CDR2 are SGDLS and YYNGEE. The CDR3 has 17 residues. Trimming removed 4 bases at V and 0 bases at J, with 17 bases between. CDR3 sequence: CASSSGVTDNSNQPQHF. The CDR3 DNA reads as TGTGCCAGCAGCTCCGGCGTTACAGATAATAGCAATCAGCCCCAGCATTTT. Variable domain in full (rest from reference TRBV9 and TRBJ1-5): DSGVTQTPKHLITATGQRVTLRCSPRSGDLSVYWYQQSLDQGLQFLIQYYNGEERAKGNILERFSAQQFPDLHSELNLSSLELGDSALYFCASSSGVTDNSNQPQHFGDGTRLSIL.

This clonotype has at least ten counts. This chain links TRBV20-1 with TRBJ1-4, with no clear D. Trimming took off 3 bases at V and 5 bases at J, with 4 bases between the two ends. CDR1 and CDR2 from the germline V gene are DFQATT and SNEGSKA (reference sequence). This CDR3 contains 11 residues. The DNA for the CDR3 is TGCAGTGCTAGGGCCAATGAAAAACTGTTTTTT. Its protein is CSARANEKLFF.